A single sample gave rise to the 24 T cell receptor beta chains below, sequenced in a study of T cell responses to AZD1222 COVID-19 vaccine. The protocol was immunoSEQ multiplex PCR, while the TCRdb copy is restricted to in-frame clones and leaves out a portion. The data show about 120,000 clones, 90% to 95% seen once. Sample: peripheral blood, taken on day 0 of AZD1222 vaccination. These TCRs come from an adult in good health.

J is TRBJ1-6 and V is TRBV19; 7 bases map to TRBD1. Trimming took 7 bases from V and 7 from J; bases not matched to a gene: 4. The germline V gene has CDR1 LNHDA and CDR2 SQIVND (reference sequence). This CDR3 contains 13 residues. CDR3 DNA: TGTGCCAGTAAACGGGACAGCAATTCACCCCTCCACTTT. Its protein product is CASKRDSNSPLHF.

This chain joins TRBV18 and TRBJ1-3; D is uncertain. Germline values: CDR1 KGHSH, CDR2 LQKENI. Between the trimmed V and J ends, which lost 6 bases and 0 bases, there was a span of 30 bases. The CDR3 extends over 21 amino acids. The CDR3 DNA sequence: TGTGCCAGCTCCAAATCCCCCGAACGAATGAATTGGGCCCCCTCTGGAAACACCATATATTTT. The encoded protein is CASSKSPERMNWAPSGNTIYF.

This chain uses TRBV27 with TRBJ2-2, with D possibly matching TRBD1 (5 bases). Germline CDR1 is MNHEY and CDR2 is SMNVEV (reference sequence). V lost 5 bases to trimming and J lost 1 base, with 8 bases between them. This CDR3 contains 14 residues. The CDR3 coding sequence is TGTGCCAGCAGTCCAGGGTTGAACACCGGGGAGCTGTTTTTT. Translation: CASSPGLNTGELFF.

This CDR3 is CASSDSPGSTNSPLHF. The CDR3 DNA reads TGTGCCAGCAGTGACTCCCCTGGGTCTACGAATTCACCCCTCCACTTT. This sequence joins TRBV6-4 and TRBJ1-6; D call uncertain. Germline V CDR1 and CDR2: MRHNA, SNTAGT. V shed 0 bases and J shed 7 bases, with 13 bases lying between them. This CDR3 has 16 amino acids.

This chain uses TRBV18 with TRBJ2-1; perhaps D is TRBD1 or TRBD2 (5 bases each). V was clipped by 2 bases and J by 8 bases, with 19 bases between them. There are 16 residues in the CDR3. Germline CDR1 is KGHSH and CDR2 is LQKENI. The CDR3 sequence is CASSPSVGVRGDEQFF. The CDR3 DNA reads TGTGCCAGCTCACCATCTGTCGGGGTGAGGGGCGATGAGCAGTTCTTC.

This clone has a single count. The CDR3 spells CASSRGLAGPNIQYF. For the CDR3, the DNA is TGTGCCAGCAGCCGGGGACTAGCAGGGCCTAACATTCAGTACTTC. This chain links TRBV3-1 (or the pseudogene TRBV3-2) with TRBJ2-4; TRBD2 matches at 9 bases. Per the germline V gene, CDR1 is LGHDT and CDR2 is YNNKEL (reference sequence). Trimming removed 4 bases from V and 7 bases from J; junction bases left unmatched: 8. CDR3 length: 15 residues.

The CDR3 loop reads CASSLDLYEQYF. CDR3 DNA: TGTGCCAGCAGCTTGGACCTTTACGAGCAGTACTTC. The chain couples TRBV5-5 to TRBJ2-7; D not resolved. Germline values: CDR1 SGHKS, CDR2 YYEKEE (reference sequence). Trimming took 0 bases from V and 4 from J, leaving 5 bases between them. The CDR3 length is 12 residues.

The genes are TRBV27 and TRBJ1-5, with TRBD1 matching 7 bases. Germline lookup yields CDR1 MNHEY and CDR2 SMNVEV (reference sequence). V was clipped by 8 bases and J by 2 bases; unmatched bases: 0. The CDR3 spans 12 residues. The CDR3 DNA reads TGTGCCAGCGGGACAGGCAATCAGCCCCAGCATTTT. This gives the protein CASGTGNQPQHF.

This clone was seen only a few times. The chain has TRBV18 and TRBJ2-7, with no clear D. V was trimmed by 3 bases and J by 1 base, leaving 7 bases between them. Germline V gene lookup returns CDR1 KGHSH and CDR2 LQKENI. CDR3 length: 13 residues. CDR3 nucleotide sequence: TGTGCCAGCTCACCGGATGCGTCCTACGAGCAGTACTTC. As protein: CASSPDASYEQYF. The variable domain in full, with the rest retrieved from reference TRBV18 and TRBJ2-7, is NAGVMQNPRHLVRRRGQEARLRCSPMKGHSHVYWYRQLPEEGLKFMVYLQKENIIDESGMPKERFSAEFPKEGPSILRIQQVVRGDSAAYFCASSPDASYEQYFGPGTRLTVT.

The rearrangement links TRBV18 to TRBJ2-2, with D unresolved. Germline lookup yields CDR1 KGHSH and CDR2 LQKENI. The CDR3 runs 12 residues. The V end lost 4 bases, the J end lost 5 bases, and 5 bases lay between the germline ends. The CDR3 DNA reads TGTGCCAGCTCACAGTATACCGGGGAGCTGTTTTTT. Amino acid sequence: CASSQYTGELFF.

The chain links TRBV19 to TRBJ1-3, with TRBD1 as a possible D gene (5 bases). The CDR3 totals 14 residues. V was pared by 3 bases and J by 2 bases, with 8 bases between. CDR1 and CDR2 (germline): LNHDA, SQIVND (reference sequence). CDR3 in DNA: TGTGCCAGTAGTATGTTGGGACCTGGAAACACCATATATTTT. Its protein product is CASSMLGPGNTIYF.

This rearrangement joins TRBV4-1 to TRBJ2-2; 8 bases are a match to TRBD2. Germline V gene sequence: CDR1 MGHRA, CDR2 YSYEKL. Trimming took 4 bases from V and 0 from J; bases not matched to a gene: 7. The CDR3 consists of 17 residues. CDR3 loop: CASSPAGGGSNTGELFF. The CDR3 region has the DNA TGCGCCAGCAGCCCAGCCGGGGGGGGCTCGAACACCGGGGAGCTGTTTTTT.

This clone has only one observation. This chain connects TRBV5-5 to TRBJ1-6; D might be TRBD1 (6 bases). Germline CDR1 and CDR2: SGHKS and YYEKEE (reference sequence). The CDR3 is made up of 16 amino acids. V shed 3 bases and J shed 4 bases, with 14 bases lying between them. DNA for the CDR3: TGTGCCAGCAGCTCCAGGACAGAGATTTATAATTCACCCCTCCACTTT. This translates into CASSSRTEIYNSPLHF. The whole variable domain, filled in from reference TRBV5-5 and TRBJ1-6, reads DAGVTQSPTHLIKTRGQQVTLRCSPISGHKSVSWYQQVLGQGPQFIFQYYEKEERGRGNFPDRFSARQFPNYSSELNVNALLLGDSALYLCASSSRTEIYNSPLHFGNGTRLTVT.

The chain joins TRBV9 to TRBJ1-3; D not certain. V was pared by 3 bases and J by 0 bases, with 4 bases between. Looked up from germline, CDR1 is SGDLS and CDR2 is YYNGEE. The CDR3 has 13 amino acids. CDR3 amino acids: CASSAHSGNTIYF. The CDR3 nucleotides read TGTGCCAGCAGCGCCCACTCTGGAAACACCATATATTTT.

The V call is TRBV3-1 (or the pseudogene TRBV3-2), the J call TRBJ2-3, with 12 bases aligning to TRBD2. The CDR3 has 16 amino acids. J gave up 6 bases and V 3 bases, and 7 bases lay outside the gene matches. Germline V gene data show CDR1 as LGHDT and CDR2 as YNNKEL (reference sequence). This CDR3 reads CASSQLLAGGRDTQYF. The DNA for the CDR3 is TGTGCCAGCAGCCAGTTACTAGCGGGAGGTCGGGATACGCAGTATTTT.

V usage is TRBV4-1 and J usage is TRBJ2-1, with TRBD2 matching over 11 bases. The V gene end was trimmed by 1 base and the J gene end by 4 bases; junction bases not matched to a gene: 6. CDR3 length: 17 residues. CDR1 and CDR2 from the germline V gene are MGHRA and YSYEKL. CDR3 DNA: TGCGCCAGCAGCCAAGGCCTAGCGGGAGGAGCTTACAATGAGCAGTTCTTC. Translating it yields CASSQGLAGGAYNEQFF.

DNA for the CDR3: TGTGCCACCCCTATTACCGGGACTAATTATGGTGAGCAGTTCTTC. This gives the protein CATPITGTNYGEQFF. This chain links TRBV6-6 with TRBJ2-1, with TRBD2 identical over 7 bases. The CDR3 spans 15 residues. Germline CDR1 is MNHNY and CDR2 is SVGAGI (reference sequence). Trimming at V came to 10 bases and at J to 9 bases, leaving 18 bases not matched to a gene.

The rearrangement links TRBV7-9 to TRBJ2-5; 9 nucleotides align to TRBD2. The V gene's germline CDR1 is SEHNR and CDR2 FQNEAQ (reference sequence). This CDR3 has 13 amino acids. The junction had 5 bases not matched to a gene; V was cut back by 5 bases and J by 7 bases. In DNA form, the CDR3 reads TGTGCCAGCAGCCGCCGTAGCGGGGGGACCCAGTACTTC. Amino acids: CASSRRSGGTQYF.

The V and J genes are TRBV5-1 and TRBJ1-2, with 11 nucleotides matching TRBD1. After removal of 4 bases from V and 5 bases from J, the junction contained 4 bases not matched to a gene. The CDR3 is 14 residues long. Germline values: CDR1 SGHRS, CDR2 YFSETQ. The CDR3 coding sequence is TGCGCCAGCAGCGGGACAGGGGGAAGTTATGGCTACACCTTC. This encodes CASSGTGGSYGYTF. The complete variable domain, with remaining parts taken from reference TRBV5-1 and TRBJ1-2, reads KAGVTQTPRYLIKTRGQQVTLSCSPISGHRSVSWYQQTPGQGLQFLFEYFSETQRNKGNFPGRFSGRQFSNSRSEMNVSTLELGDSALYLCASSGTGGSYGYTFGSGTRLTVV.

The chain joins TRBV25-1 to TRBJ1-4, with D hard to call. Germline CDR1 reads MGHDK; CDR2 reads SYGVNS. CDR3 length: 15 residues. Trimming left V 5 bases short and J 4 bases short, with 14 bases between. In DNA, the CDR3 is TGTGCCAGCAGTTTAGGACTTTCAAGTAATGAAAAACTGTTTTTT. Translation gives CASSLGLSSNEKLFF.

V and J are TRBV4-1 and TRBJ2-5; D is unresolved. The V end lost 1 base, the J end lost 5 bases, and 14 bases lay between the germline ends. Germline-derived CDR1 and CDR2 are MGHRA and YSYEKL. This CDR3 is built from 15 residues. CDR3 in DNA: TGCGCCAGCAGCCAAGTCGGCGCCCAGGCGGAGACCCAGTACTTC. It translates to CASSQVGAQAETQYF.

The chain uses TRBV10-3 and TRBJ1-6, with D hard to call. This CDR3 comprises 15 residues. From germline, CDR1 is ENHRY and CDR2 SYGVKD. Trimming pared 4 bases from V and 6 bases from J, leaving 13 bases between. The CDR3 reads CAISGLERSNSPLHF. CDR3 DNA: TGTGCCATCAGTGGGTTAGAACGGTCTAATTCACCCCTCCACTTT.

The chain is built from TRBV19 and TRBJ2-2; TRBD1 is a possible D gene (5 bases). The V gene lost 6 bases and the J gene lost 8 bases, with 22 bases spanning the gap. Germline assignment: CDR1 LNHDA and CDR2 SQIVND (reference sequence). This CDR3 contains 16 residues. CDR3 bases: TGTGCCAGTAGAGGGGCAGGGCATATCTTAACAGGGGAGCTGTTTTTT. Translated, it gives CASRGAGHILTGELFF. Full variable domain (outside the CDR3, taken from reference TRBV19 and TRBJ2-2): DGGITQSPKYLFRKEGQNVTLSCEQNLNHDAMYWYRQDPGQGLRLIYYSQIVNDFQKGDIAEGYSVSREKKESFPLTVTSAQKNPTAFYLCASRGAGHILTGELFFGEGSRLTVL.

V and J are TRBV19 and TRBJ2-1, with 7 bases that match TRBD2. V shed 4 bases, J shed 9 bases, and the junction held 12 bases outside the gene matches. This CDR3 contains 15 residues. Germline CDR1 is LNHDA and CDR2 is SQIVND (reference sequence). The DNA of the CDR3 is TGTGCCAGTAGTACGGGAGGACGGTTGGCCGGTGAGCAGTTCTTC. Protein product: CASSTGGRLAGEQFF.